The source of this T cell receptor beta chain is a study of memory CD4+ T cells and cytomegalovirus serostatus. Details on this clone: What it binds is unknown.

Study-level findings and limits: Suggested: most of the CMV-linked TCR signature lies in CD4+ memory cells. 67 of 164 known CMV-associated TCRbeta sequences appeared in CD4+ memory.

Data came from immunoSEQ multiplex PCR; TCRdb stores just in-frame clones and leaves some out. The sample yields about 82,000 clones, 65% to 85% seen once. The sort gate was single viable CD3+CD4+CD8-CD45RO+ cells for memory CD4+ T cells. Donors' CMV status reflects serum IgG against pp150, pp28, p38, p52. After thawing, CD4+ T cells were positively selected. The length of the CDR3 is 15 residues. CDR1 and CDR2 from the germline V gene are SEHNR and FQNEAQ (reference sequence). The V end lost 5 bases, the J end lost 2 bases, and 16 bases lay between the germline ends. The specimen was memory CD4+ T cells from blood. The chain couples TRBV7-9 to TRBJ2-7, with a weak D call TRBD1 (6 bases). The sequence was collected from an adult in good health and CMV-seronegative. Here the CDR3 DNA reads TGTGCCAGCAGCGGACAGTCGTGGCAGGCCTACGAGCAGTACTTC. Amino acid sequence: CASSGQSWQAYEQYF.